This TCR beta chain was identified in a study of T cells after yellow fever vaccination. Study details: Each low-cell-number fraction was prepared by means of SMART-Seq v4 Ultra Low Input. Findings and limits, study-wide: Repertoires obtained by FACS sorting could include abundant clonotypes that entered as contaminants from the bulk population.

Synthesis of TCR cDNA relied on 5'RACE template switching, which attached a universal primer site and UMIs. Each CDR3 protein is one row after TCRdb ran MiXCR on the 5' RACE reads. The sample has some 350,000 distinct CDR3 sequences; over 4% are singletons. CDR1 is MNHEY, CDR2 SVGAGI, per germline. The CDR3 runs 16 residues. V gave up 6 bases and J gave up 3 bases, with 20 bases separating them. The sample holds a few counts of this clonotype. Antigen specificity is unknown. This chain connects TRBV6-5 to TRBJ1-2, with TRBD1 as a possible D gene (5 bases). The sample in question was PBMCs, obtained 5 days after the yellow fever booster vaccination. This clonotype was sampled from a man between 18 and 29 years old who received the YFV17D yellow fever vaccine. The CDR3: CASSSGLRGTDYGYTF. Here the CDR3 DNA reads TGTGCCAGCAGCTCCGGGTTGCGCGGGACTGACTATGGCTACACCTTC.